The 12 T cell receptor beta chains given below trace back to one sample, sequenced in a study of OX40 agonist ivuxolimab in advanced cancers. TCRdb's copy holds only in-frame clones and misses some; the assay was immunoSEQ multiplex PCR. The sample consists of tens of thousands of clones, more than 70% of them appearing once. The sequences come from CD4+ or CD8+ T cells sorted from blood, collected in a trial of the OX40 agonist ivuxolimab. The receptor set was obtained from an adult with an advanced solid tumor such as melanoma, head and neck, liver or kidney cancer.

V gene TRBV15 combines with J gene TRBJ2-5; D perhaps matches TRBD1 (5 bases). V was clipped by 1 base and J by 1 base, with 10 bases between them. This CDR3 has 15 amino acids. Germline V CDR1 and CDR2: LNHNV, YYDKDF (reference sequence). CDR3 nucleotide sequence: TGTGCCACCAGCAGAGTAAATACAGGCCAAGAGACCCAGTACTTC. This encodes CATSRVNTGQETQYF.

V is TRBV6-6 and J is TRBJ1-4, with 9 positions matching TRBD1. This CDR3 is built from 15 residues. The ends lost 6 bases at V and 10 bases at J; junction bases unmatched: 12. CDR1 is MNHNY and CDR2 is SVGAGI in the germline V gene (reference sequence). Here the CDR3 DNA reads TGTGCCAGCAGCACCCCGGGACAGGGAAAAGGAAAACTGTTTTTT. It codes for CASSTPGQGKGKLFF.

J is TRBJ2-4 and V is TRBV2; TRBD2 aligns across 8 bases. Unmatched junction bases numbered 11, after V lost 7 bases and J lost 6 bases. The length of the CDR3 is 15 residues. Germline CDR1 is SNHLY and CDR2 is FYNNEI. CDR3 residues: CASMKSASGLNIQYF. CDR3 nucleotide sequence: TGTGCCAGCATGAAATCTGCTAGCGGGTTAAACATTCAGTACTTC. Combining the CDR3 with reference TRBV2 and TRBJ2-4 gives the whole variable domain EPEVTQTPSHQVTQMGQEVILRCVPISNHLYFYWYRQILGQKVEFLVSFYNNEISEKSEIFDDQFSVERPDGSNFTLKIRSTKLEDSAMYFCASMKSASGLNIQYFGAGTRLSVL.

This clone appeared once. The chain combines TRBV7-2 with TRBJ2-7; 12 bases align to TRBD2. This CDR3 spans 15 amino acids. V lost 5 bases and J lost 6; bases outside the gene matches: 8. CDR1 and CDR2 (germline): SGHTA, FQGNSA. The CDR3 region is CASSPRLAGAPEQYF. The CDR3 nucleotides are TGTGCCAGCAGCCCCCGACTAGCGGGAGCCCCCGAGCAGTACTTC.

The chain is built from TRBV4-1 and TRBJ1-3, with 8 bases matching TRBD1. With 0 bases clipped from V and 4 bases from J, the junction kept 5 bases outside the gene matches. This CDR3 comprises 16 residues. The germline CDR1 and CDR2 sequences are MGHRA and YSYEKL. The DNA of the CDR3 is TGCGCCAGCAGCCAAGAAAGGACAGGGTCGGGAAACACCATATATTTT. Residues: CASSQERTGSGNTIYF.

The rearrangement uses TRBV18 and TRBJ2-2, with 7 nucleotides matching TRBD2. This CDR3 has 15 amino acids. V shed 3 bases and J 2 bases; nucleotides not matched to a gene: 3. Germline V gene data show CDR1 as KGHSH and CDR2 as LQKENI. The CDR3 coding sequence is TGTGCCAGCTCACCGCTAGCGGAAAACACCGGGGAGCTGTTTTTT. This codes for CASSPLAENTGELFF.

The chain recombines TRBV5-1 with TRBJ1-1; D possibly corresponds to TRBD1 (6 bases). CDR1 is SGHRS and CDR2 is YFSETQ in the germline V gene. V shed 1 base and J shed 5 bases, with 9 bases lying between them. This CDR3 is 13 amino acids long. CDR3 amino acids: CASSLNRGTEAFF. CDR3 bases: TGCGCCAGCAGCTTGAATAGGGGGACTGAAGCTTTCTTT.

The chain uses TRBV11-2 and TRBJ2-2, with D unresolved. This CDR3 spans 13 amino acids. Germline V lookup: CDR1 SGHAT, CDR2 FQNNGV. V lost 0 bases and J lost 4, with 3 bases in between. The CDR3 coding sequence is TGTGCCAGCAGCTTAGACTTCACCGGGGAGCTGTTTTTT. Translated: CASSLDFTGELFF. Full variable domain (remainder filled in from reference TRBV11-2 and TRBJ2-2): EAGVAQSPRYKIIEKRQSVAFWCNPISGHATLYWYQQILGQGPKLLIQFQNNGVVDDSQLPKDRFSAERLKGVDSTLKIQPAKLEDSAVYLCASSLDFTGELFFGEGSRLTVL.

The V gene is TRBV28, the J gene TRBJ2-5; TRBD1 matches at 8 bases. Matching the DNA end better, TRBJ2-7 makes the J call doubtful. The CDR3 sequence is 14 residues long. The germline gives CDR1 MDHEN, CDR2 SYDVKM. The CDR3 here is CASRRTGKTYEQYF. CDR3 sequence (DNA): TGTGCCAGCAGGCGGACAGGGAAAACCTACGAGCAGTACTTC.

The genes are TRBV2 and TRBJ2-1; 9 nucleotides match TRBD1. CDR1 and CDR2 from the germline V gene are SNHLY and FYNNEI. This CDR3 is 14 amino acids long. V lost 5 bases to trimming and J lost 5 bases; unmatched junction nucleotides: 4. The CDR3 DNA is TGTGCCAGCAGTAAGGGACAGGGAGACAATGAGCAGTTCTTC. It yields the protein CASSKGQGDNEQFF. Supplemented by reference TRBV2 and TRBJ2-1, the full variable domain reads EPEVTQTPSHQVTQMGQEVILRCVPISNHLYFYWYRQILGQKVEFLVSFYNNEISEKSEIFDDQFSVERPDGSNFTLKIRSTKLEDSAMYFCASSKGQGDNEQFFGPGTRLTVL.

CDR3 amino acids: CASRALPSYEQYF. Here the CDR3 DNA reads TGTGCCAGCAGGGCACTCCCCTCCTACGAGCAGTACTTC. The V gene is TRBV6-1, the J gene TRBJ2-7; D unclear. V lost 6 bases, J lost 0 bases, and 9 bases lay in between. Germline V gene data show CDR1 as MNHNS and CDR2 as SASEGT. The CDR3 loop spans 13 amino acids.

The chain couples TRBV15 to TRBJ1-4; D gene ambiguous. CDR3 size: 13 residues. CDR1 LNHNV and CDR2 YYDKDF come from the germline V gene (reference sequence). The V end lost 1 base, the J end lost 10 bases, and 10 bases lay between the germline ends. CDR3 DNA sequence: TGTGCCACCAGCAGAGGATTCGAGGGAAAACTGTTTTTT. It translates to CATSRGFEGKLFF. Based on the CDR3 plus reference TRBV15 and TRBJ1-4, the full variable domain is DAMVIQNPRYQVTQFGKPVTLSCSQTLNHNVMYWYQQKSSQAPKLLFHYYDKDFNNEADTPDNFQSRRPNTSFCFLDIRSPGLGDTAMYLCATSRGFEGKLFFGSGTQLSVL.